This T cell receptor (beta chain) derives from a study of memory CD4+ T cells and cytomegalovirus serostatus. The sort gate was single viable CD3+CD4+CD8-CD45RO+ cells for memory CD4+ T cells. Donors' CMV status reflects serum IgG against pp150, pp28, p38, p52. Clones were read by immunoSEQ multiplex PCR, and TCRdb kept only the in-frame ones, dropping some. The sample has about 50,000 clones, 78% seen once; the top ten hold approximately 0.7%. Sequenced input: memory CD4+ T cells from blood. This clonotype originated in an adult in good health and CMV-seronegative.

The CDR3 region has the DNA TGTGCCAGTAGTATAGATCCCCAAGGCTACGAGCAGTACTTC. This sequence encodes CASSIDPQGYEQYF. V usage is TRBV19 and J usage is TRBJ2-7; D call uncertain. V was pared by 0 bases and J by 3 bases, with 9 bases between. Germline lookup yields CDR1 LNHDA and CDR2 SQIVND (reference sequence). This CDR3 has 14 residues.